The rows below give T cell receptor beta chains drawn from one sample of a study of T-cell memory formation after mild COVID-19. TCRdb reanalysed the 5' RACE reads using MiXCR and keeps one entry per CDR3 protein. The repertoire includes tens of thousands of distinct CDR3 sequences, less than 15% of them detected once, and approximately 24% sits in the top ten. The source material was PBMCs or a T cell subset sorted from them (not recorded which). The source is a man younger than 30 who had mild COVID-19 (a few samples of this study predate the infection). Cell type and time point are not known. Each CDR3 is given with its conserved first and last residue. The order of the fields is V gene, clone size, D gene, J gene, CDR3 DNA, CDR3 protein. D genes are given only for firm matches. Size is omitted from some rows. Given values are once, few, many or a class for expanded clones.

TRBV20-1	few	.	TRBJ1-4	TGCAGTGCTAGGCGGGCAACCGCAACTAATGAAAAACTGTTTTTT	CSARRATATNEKLFF
TRBV7-9	.	TRBD1	TRBJ1-1	TGTGCCAGCAGGCCCCCGAGTGGGACAGGGGGCACTGAAGCTTTCTTT	CASRPPSGTGGTEAFF
TRBV7-9	few	.	TRBJ2-5	TGTGCCAGCAGCTTTGTACGGGAGACCCAGTACTTC	CASSFVRETQYF
TRBV7-9	.	TRBD1	TRBJ2-2	TGTGCCAGCAGCCCGGGACAGGGATTCACCGGGGAGCTGTTTTTT	CASSPGQGFTGELFF
TRBV24-1	few	.	TRBJ2-7	TGTGCCACCAGTGATGGAGGAGGCTACGAGCAGTACTTC	CATSDGGGYEQYF
TRBV5-1	many	.	TRBJ2-5	TGCGCCAGCAGCTTGGACCAAGAGACCCAGTACTTC	CASSLDQETQYF
TRBV12-3/TRBV12-4	many	TRBD1	TRBJ1-5	TGTGCCAGCAGATCGGACAGGGGACAGCCCCAGCATTTT	CASRSDRGQPQHF
TRBV5-5	few	TRBD2	TRBJ2-5	TGTGCCAGCAGCTTGGGCGGGGGGGCGTTCCGAGAGACCCAGTACTTC	CASSLGGGAFRETQYF
TRBV4-3	few	.	TRBJ2-4	TGCGCCAGCAGCCAAGAAGTCAGGCGGACCAAAAACATTCAGTACTTC	CASSQEVRRTKNIQYF
TRBV5-1	few	.	TRBJ1-1	TGCGCCAGCAGCTTGGACCAGAACACTGAAGCTTTCTTT	CASSLDQNTEAFF
TRBV28	.	.	TRBJ1-1	TGTGCCAGCTTGGGGTCAAACACTGAAGCTTTCTTT	CASLGSNTEAFF
TRBV7-2	.	TRBD2	TRBJ2-5	TGTGCCAGCAGCGATCCGGCGGGGGGGGCAGAGACCCAGTACTTC	CASSDPAGGAETQYF
TRBV7-6	many	.	TRBJ2-5	TGTGCCAGCAGCTTAGGGCATTCTCAGACCCAGTACTTC	CASSLGHSQTQYF
TRBV5-6	few	.	TRBJ1-5	TGTGCCAGCAGCTTCTCGGGAGGGGCAAGCAATCAGCCCCAGCATTTT	CASSFSGGASNQPQHF
TRBV7-8	few	.	TRBJ2-5	TGTGCCAGCAGCTTAGGGGAGGAGACCCAGTACTTC	CASSLGEETQYF
TRBV27	few	.	TRBJ2-3	TGTGCCAGCAGTCAATACCCCCTCACAGATACGCAGTATTTT	CASSQYPLTDTQYF
TRBV4-3	.	TRBD1	TRBJ2-2	TGCGCCAGCAGCCAAGGCTCAGGGGGCCCCGGGGAGCTGTTTTTT	CASSQGSGGPGELFF
TRBV7-6	many	.	TRBJ2-1	TGTGCCAGCAGCTTAGAGGGGGGGGTTAGCCCGAATATCTTC	CASSLEGGVSPNIF
TRBV5-1	few	.	TRBJ2-3	TGCGCCAGCAGTTCGGGGGAGTTAGTCACAGATACGCAGTATTTT	CASSSGELVTDTQYF
TRBV7-6	.	.	TRBJ2-7	TGTGCCAGCAGCTTACGTTCAGGGGCCGGGACCTACGAGCAGTACTTC	CASSLRSGAGTYEQYF
TRBV5-1	.	.	TRBJ2-2	TGCGCCAGCAGCCAGACCTTGGGTTTGGGGTTGACGCGGGAGCTGTTTTTT	CASSQTLGLGLTRELFF
TRBV5-1	many	.	TRBJ2-3	TGCGCCAGCAGCTTGGGAGGGGCCCCAACAGATACGCAGTATTTT	CASSLGGAPTDTQYF
TRBV12-3/TRBV12-4	many	.	TRBJ1-3	TGTGCCAGCAGACCCGGGACCCTGGGAAACACCATATATTTT	CASRPGTLGNTIYF
TRBV6-5	few	TRBD1	TRBJ2-3	TGTGCCAGCAGCAGACAGGGGGCTGGGGATACGCAGTATTTT	CASSRQGAGDTQYF
TRBV12-3/TRBV12-4	.	TRBD1	TRBJ1-6	TGTGCCAGCAGGTGGACAGGGCAGTCACCCCTCCACTTT	CASRWTGQSPLHF
TRBV20-1	few	TRBD1	TRBJ1-4	TGCAGTGCCGGGACAGCGGCAACTAATGAAAAACTGTTTTTT	CSAGTAATNEKLFF
TRBV6-5	.	.	TRBJ2-5	TGTGCCAGCACTGCGCCTTATCAAGAGACCCAGTACTTC	CASTAPYQETQYF
TRBV20-1	few	.	TRBJ2-2	TGCAGTGCTAGAAAGGGAGGGGGCACCGGGGAGCTGTTTTTT	CSARKGGGTGELFF
TRBV4-1	many	.	TRBJ2-1	TGCGCCAGCAGCCAAGTGGCAGGGAACCGTGAGCAGTTCTTC	CASSQVAGNREQFF
TRBV5-1	many	.	TRBJ2-5	TGCGCCAGCAGCCCGCCGAGGGCTGAGACCCAGTACTTC	CASSPPRAETQYF
TRBV7-2	few	.	TRBJ2-7	TGTGCCAGCAGCTTAGACCGGACAGCCTACGAGCAGTACTTC	CASSLDRTAYEQYF
TRBV7-9	many	.	TRBJ1-1	TGTGCCAGCAGCTTAGGGACACCAAACACTGAAGCTTTCTTT	CASSLGTPNTEAFF
TRBV4-3	few	TRBD1	TRBJ2-5	TGCGCCAGCAGCCGGACAGGCGTGGAGACCCAGTACTTC	CASSRTGVETQYF
TRBV7-8	many	.	TRBJ2-5	TGTGCCAGCAGAGTCCCCCGGGGGCCCAGGACCCAGTACTTC	CASRVPRGPRTQYF
TRBV12-3/TRBV12-4	few	.	TRBJ1-5	TGTGCCAGCAGTTTGGTGAACGCTCAGCCCCAGCATTTT	CASSLVNAQPQHF
TRBV7-2	few	.	TRBJ1-2	TGTGCCAGCAGCTTAGGGGGAGGAGGGATCTCCAACTATGGCTACACCTTC	CASSLGGGGISNYGYTF
TRBV4-3	many	.	TRBJ2-4	TGCGCCAGCAGCCAAGGGGGGGCGGAAGCCAAAAACATTCAGTACTTC	CASSQGGAEAKNIQYF
TRBV12-3/TRBV12-4	.	.	TRBJ2-1	TGTGCCAGCAGCCGACAGTTAGCCTCCTACAATGAGCAGTTCTTC	CASSRQLASYNEQFF
TRBV7-2	many	.	TRBJ2-5	TGTGCCAGCAGCTCCACGGGGGGCCTGGAGACCCAGTACTTC	CASSSTGGLETQYF
TRBV6-5	.	.	TRBJ1-1	TGTGCCAGCAGTTACGAACAGCACAGGGCGACTTTCTTT	CASSYEQHRATFF
TRBV27	.	TRBD1	TRBJ1-2	TGTGCCAGCAGTTTTTTGCAGGGGGCTATTTCGGGCGGCTACACCTTC	CASSFLQGAISGGYTF
TRBV5-1	few	TRBD1	TRBJ1-6	TGCGCCAGCAGCAATTCGCCGGGACAGTCTTCACCCCTCCACTTT	CASSNSPGQSSPLHF